This T cell receptor beta chain was sequenced for a study of blood T cells in healthy people across ages. Study information: Per two T cells, about one barcoded beta molecule was captured through template switching.

The authors ran a second PCR of 7 to 11 cycles using a sample-barcoded 5' primer and a J-beta primer mix. A single record per CDR3 protein comes from TCRdb applying MiXCR to the 5' RACE reads. This table holds 1.5 million or so distinct CDR3 sequences, roughly two fifths found once. CDR3 length: 13 residues. Trimming took 7 bases from V and 3 from J, leaving 13 bases between them. CDR1 is SGHAT and CDR2 is FQNNGV in the germline V gene. The V call is TRBV11-2, the J call TRBJ2-7; D is possibly TRBD1 (5 bases). The sequence was collected from a woman under 30 in good health. The sample taken for sequencing was blood. CDR3 nucleotides: TGTGCCAGCACCCCTCCCGACAGCTACGAGCAGTACTTC. This gives the protein CASTPPDSYEQYF.